This TCR beta chain was captured in a study of blood T cell repertoires in COVID-19. Study information: Material from acute and convalescent COVID-19 was sourced from the United States, Italy and Spain. The cDNA or gDNA used as material had been derived from T cells, B-cell-depleted T cells, or PBMCs.

Study processing details: Reference gene primer amplification in the assay estimated nucleated cell counts. The method was immunoSEQ multiplex PCR; TCRdb's version includes in-frame clones alone and lacks a portion of them. For V, J and clone size, that table is used; D and trimming come from the DNA. The sample records some 40,000 clones, about 86% being singletons. CDR1 and CDR2 from the germline V gene are MNHEY and SMNVEV (reference sequence). The V segment lost 7 bases and the J segment 7 bases; nucleotides outside the gene matches: 4. The CDR3 has 13 amino acids. The sequence was obtained from a man aged 40-49 years with active COVID-19. The chain combines TRBV27 with TRBJ2-1; 10 bases line up with TRBD2. Sequencing was carried out using peripheral blood. The CDR3 DNA sequence: TGTGCCAGCACTGCTAGCGGGAGTAATGAGCAGTTCTTC. The encoded protein is CASTASGSNEQFF.